The clone carrying this TCR beta chain is a singleton in its sample. CDR3 length: 17 residues. Germline CDR1 and CDR2: SGHVS and FNYEAQ. Trimming cost V 5 bases and J 3 bases; bases outside gene matches: 9. Data came from immunoSEQ multiplex PCR; TCRdb stores just in-frame clones and leaves some out. The table records around 100,000 clones, roughly 90% of them present only once. These data belong to a study of blood T cell repertoires in COVID-19. The receptor's source is a woman aged 55 to 70 with acute or convalescent COVID-19. V and J are TRBV7-6 and TRBJ2-7, with TRBD2 matching 14 bases. Sequencing input: peripheral blood. CDR3 in DNA: TGTGCCAGCAGCCGCCGACTAGCGGGAGGGGTCGACTACGAGCAGTACGTC. This sequence encodes CASSRRLAGGVDYEQYV.